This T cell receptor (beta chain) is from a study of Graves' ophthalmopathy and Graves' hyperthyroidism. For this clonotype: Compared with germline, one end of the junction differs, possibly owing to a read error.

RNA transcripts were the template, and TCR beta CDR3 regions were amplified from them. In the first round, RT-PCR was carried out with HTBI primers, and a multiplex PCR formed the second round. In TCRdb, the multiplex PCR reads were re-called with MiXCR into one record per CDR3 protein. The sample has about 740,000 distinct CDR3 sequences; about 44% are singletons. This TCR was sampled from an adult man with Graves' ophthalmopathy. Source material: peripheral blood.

The CDR3 is CASSQRDRENTGELSF. CDR3 nucleotides: TGCGCCAGCAGTCAACGGGACAGGGAGAACACCGGGGAGCTGTCTTTT. The chain joins TRBV10-1 to TRBJ2-2; 9 nucleotides match TRBD1. The V gene's germline CDR1 is WNHNN and CDR2 SYGVQD (reference sequence). The CDR3 length is 16 residues.